This T cell receptor beta chain was obtained from a study of blood T cells in healthy people across ages. The study's findings and limits: In older individuals, TCR beta diversity per million T cells was lower, falling roughly linearly with age.

The ends lost 1 base at V and 6 bases at J; junction bases unmatched: 3. Per the germline V gene, CDR1 is SGHTA and CDR2 is FQGNSA. The CDR3 is 15 residues long. A remark on this clonotype: What it binds is not known.

Then a second PCR, running about 6 to 11 cycles, was carried out with a sample-barcoded 5' primer and a J-beta primer mix. TCRdb ran MiXCR on the 5' RACE reads and lists one entry per CDR3 protein. In the table there are 700,000 to 850,000 distinct CDR3 sequences, 36% of which are singletons. The draw of peripheral blood yielded ten milliliters from each donor. PBMCs, at least 6.5 million per sample, were isolated. Sequencing used blood. The V and J genes are TRBV7-2 and TRBJ2-2; 9 bases agree with TRBD2. The TCR sequence derives from a man aged 18 to 30 in good health. CDR3 residues: CASSLVRGGAGELFF. CDR3 in DNA: TGTGCCAGCAGCTTAGTACGCGGGGGGGCCGGGGAGCTGTTTTTT.